This T cell receptor beta chain was identified in a study of patients and donors after allogeneic stem cell transplantation (TCRdb year 2020). The germline ends are 7 bases apart after V is trimmed by 0 bases and J by 2 bases. CDR1 and CDR2 are read off the germline V gene as KGHSH and LQKENI. The CDR3 measures 15 amino acids from cysteine to phenylalanine. Just the 45-base CDR3 DNA is kept, in frame starting at base 1. Note on this clonotype: Its antigen is unknown. No per-base quality is available; no much larger clone lies one base away.

Library prep was done by RT-PCR. Sequencing used a NextSeq 550. Clones were called with MiXCR by TCRdb after fastp trimmed the public reads at Q25, and only in-frame beta chains were retained. When rows share a CDR3 protein, they turn into one entry using the most common DNA and genes. This sample gives roughly 880,000 distinct CDR3 sequences in total; roughly 18% of them show up just once. Roughly 6.4% of the sample rests with the top ten. The sequence was obtained from a human donor who was either an allogeneic HSCT recipient or a stem cell or donor lymphocyte infusion donor (not recorded which). It is not recorded whose cells these are; they may come from a transplant donor. The sequencing input was blood, either unsorted or a sorted T cell fraction (not recorded which). The chain is made from TRBV18 and TRBJ1-4; matching of 5 bases hints at TRBD1 as the D gene. The CDR3 region: CASSPPRGTNEKLFF. The nucleotide sequence is TGTGCCAGCTCACCACCGCGGGGGACTAATGAAAAACTGTTTTTT.